This T cell receptor (beta chain) appears in the sequencing data of a study of post-analysis software for immune sequencing data. Built from TCR beta cDNA, the libraries had unique molecular identifiers in them. MiXCR, run by TCRdb on the PCR reads, gives a single entry per CDR3 protein. The table has roughly 570,000 distinct CDR3 sequences, around 36% seen once. Findings and caveats of the study: Compared with controls, patients had more of roughly five TRBV segments, including TRBV5-6, TRBV5-1 and TRBV20-1.

The CDR3 is 17 residues long, counting both termini. Germline V gene data show CDR1 as MGHRA and CDR2 as YSYEKL. This clonotype appeared a few times. Its target is not known. The DNA is left out, because the CDR3 cannot be placed on it with certainty; the CDR3 is given as TCRdb lists it. Input material: blood. This sequence joins TRBV4-1 and TRBJ2-7; the tabulated D call, TRBD1, remains unverified against the DNA. The receptor's source is a girl between 2 and 17 years old with multiple sclerosis. The CDR3 region is CASSQDGSGQGNYEQYF.